This T cell receptor (beta chain) came from a study of OX40 agonist ivuxolimab in advanced cancers. Germline-derived CDR1 and CDR2 are MGHDK and SYGVNS. The length of the CDR3 is 14 residues. V was clipped by 4 bases and J by 6 bases, with 12 bases between them. The assay was immunoSEQ multiplex PCR, and TCRdb's table has in-frame clones only and misses some. The sample contains 90,000 to 120,000 clones, under 95% of which appear only once. This chain links TRBV25-1 with TRBJ1-4; D possibly corresponds to TRBD1 (5 bases). The sequence was obtained from an adult with an advanced solid tumor such as melanoma, head and neck, liver or kidney cancer. This specimen consisted of CD4+ or CD8+ T cells sorted from blood, obtained in a trial of the OX40 agonist ivuxolimab. The CDR3 sequence: CASSAAGPDEKLFF. CDR3 nucleotide sequence: TGTGCCAGCAGTGCGGCAGGGCCGGATGAAAAACTGTTTTTT.